This T cell receptor (beta chain) is drawn from a study of beta chain features in type 1 diabetes. Study-wide background: Fewer than 110 million sorted cells were examined across all samples. Overall study findings and caveats: Equally in patients and controls, PCR might preferentially amplify shorter templates. For patients, the naive, central memory and Treg TCRB repertoires appeared more alike than for healthy donors.

This clone was seen a handful of times. The antigen remains unidentified. Heparinised blood was drawn once per donor, averaging approximately 0.12 L. As every portion of the isolated RNA was reverse transcribed, the sequencing read expressed TCRB transcripts. The method was immunoSEQ multiplex PCR; TCRdb's version includes in-frame clones alone and lacks a portion of them. The sample consists of about 360,000 clones, roughly 12% of them appearing once. Germline CDR1 is SGHRS and CDR2 is YFSETQ. The CDR3 has 14 residues. Trimming cost V 7 bases and J 0 bases, with 11 bases left between them. The gene calls are TRBV5-1 and TRBJ2-4; no clear D. This TCR was recovered from a man aged 18 to 35 in good health. Sequences were obtained from naive CD4+ T cells from blood. The CDR3 loop reads CASSDTLAKNIQYF. The CDR3 nucleotides read TGCGCCAGCTCAGACACCCTAGCCAAAAACATTCAGTACTTC.